This T cell receptor (beta chain) appears in the sequencing data of a study of T cell responses to AZD1222 COVID-19 vaccine. Assay used: immunoSEQ multiplex PCR; TCRdb lists only in-frame clones, some missing. Seen here are approximately 150,000 clones, just over 85% observed once, and the top ten hold approximately 4.7%. About this clone itself: Its antigen remains unidentified.

Study results and caveats: Clonal diversity may have been underestimated, and the donors were mostly white British, with more females than males. Two doses of AZD1222 preceded a rise in Spike-specific TCR breadth and depth. There were vaccine-associated CD4 TCRs across spike, dominant at 160-218 and 743-854. In the spike-specific TCR repertoire, nearly half reportedly target unmutated variant regions.

With 7 bases removed from V and 1 base from J, the gap between germline ends came to 14 bases. Germline V CDR1 and CDR2: MNHNS, SASEGT. This CDR3 contains 15 residues. The clonotype originates from an adult who received the AZD1222 COVID-19 vaccine. Here the sequenced sample was peripheral blood, taken 28 days after the second AZD1222 dose. The chain combines TRBV6-1 with TRBJ1-3; D is unresolved. The CDR3 region is CASTEIGESGNTIYF. The CDR3 bases are TGTGCCAGCACCGAGATTGGGGAATCTGGAAACACCATATATTTT.